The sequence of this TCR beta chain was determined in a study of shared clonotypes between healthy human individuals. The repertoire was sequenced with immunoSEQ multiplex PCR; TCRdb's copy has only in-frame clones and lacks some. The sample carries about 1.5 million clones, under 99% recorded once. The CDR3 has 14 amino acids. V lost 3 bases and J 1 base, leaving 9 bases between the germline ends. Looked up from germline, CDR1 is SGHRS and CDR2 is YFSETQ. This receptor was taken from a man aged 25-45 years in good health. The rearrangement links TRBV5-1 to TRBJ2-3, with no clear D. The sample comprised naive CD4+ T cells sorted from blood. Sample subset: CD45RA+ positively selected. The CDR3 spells CASSSGYRTDTQYF. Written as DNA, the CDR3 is TGCGCCAGCAGCTCCGGATATCGCACAGATACGCAGTATTTT. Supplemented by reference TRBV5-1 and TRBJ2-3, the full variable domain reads KAGVTQTPRYLIKTRGQQVTLSCSPISGHRSVSWYQQTPGQGLQFLFEYFSETQRNKGNFPGRFSGRQFSNSRSEMNVSTLELGDSALYLCASSSGYRTDTQYFGPGTRLTVL.